This record covers a single TCR beta chain. The data were taken from a study of cytotoxic CD8 clonotypes in ibrutinib-treated CLL. The protocol was immunoSEQ multiplex PCR, while the TCRdb copy is restricted to in-frame clones and leaves out a portion. The top ten clones hold roughly 2% of a sample with 100,000 to 150,000 clones, roughly 85% of them seen once. Germline CDR1 and CDR2: MDHEN and SYDVKM. This CDR3 contains 17 residues. Trimming took 3 bases from V and 4 from J; bases not matched to a gene: 13. The specimen comprised PBMCs, sampled after 24 months of ibrutinib treatment. The chain employs TRBV28 and TRBJ2-7, with 9 bases lining up with TRBD1. The sequence was collected from a human donor with chronic lymphocytic leukemia. The CDR3 spells CASSFSIPRDRAYEQYF. In DNA, the CDR3 is TGTGCCAGCAGTTTTTCAATTCCCCGGGACAGGGCATACGAGCAGTACTTC.